The 22 T cell receptor beta chains below were found in one sample sequenced in a study of cytomegalovirus exposure and HLA in healthy donors. The PCR contained 60 Vbeta and 13 Jbeta primers. Measured with immunoSEQ multiplex PCR; TCRdb has only the in-frame clones, and not every one. This table holds some 140,000 clones, approximately 80% found once. Sequenced sample: PBMCs. The receptors stem from a man aged 25-40 years in good health and CMV-seronegative.

V is TRBV7-2 and J is TRBJ2-7; D possibly corresponds to TRBD2 (6 bases). The V and J ends lost 5 bases and 0 bases respectively, with 11 bases between them. This CDR3 has 14 residues. Germline V gene data show CDR1 as SGHTA and CDR2 as FQGNSA. The DNA of the CDR3 is TGTGCCAGCAGCGAGGGACTCCGCTCCTACGAGCAGTACTTC. Translation: CASSEGLRSYEQYF.

The CDR3 spells CASSRRLAGATDTQYF. CDR3 bases: TGTGCCAGCAGCCGCAGACTAGCGGGAGCCACAGATACGCAGTATTTT. The chain links TRBV7-2 to TRBJ2-3; 12 positions match TRBD2. Germline lookup yields CDR1 SGHTA and CDR2 FQGNSA. The CDR3 has 16 residues. Trimming at V came to 5 bases and at J to 2 bases, leaving 5 bases not matched to a gene.

The chain couples TRBV19 to TRBJ1-3; D unresolved. V was shortened by 5 bases and J by 0 bases, with 8 bases between the two germline ends. CDR1 LNHDA and CDR2 SQIVND come from the germline V gene (reference sequence). This CDR3 is built from 14 residues. For the CDR3, the DNA is TGTGCCAGTAGTGGGCCGGACTCTGGAAACACCATATATTTT. This sequence encodes CASSGPDSGNTIYF.

V is TRBV6-5 and J is TRBJ2-7; 9 positions agree with TRBD2. The CDR3 spans 13 residues. Per the germline V gene, CDR1 is MNHEY and CDR2 is SVGAGI. V trimming: 7 bases; J trimming: 6 bases; junction bases outside the gene matches: 7. CDR3 bases: TGTGCCAGCACCAAGGGTAGCGGGAGCGAGCAGTACTTC. Amino acid sequence: CASTKGSGSEQYF.

This clone occurred once. The chain couples TRBV9 to TRBJ2-6; 10 bases align to TRBD1. Germline lookup yields CDR1 SGDLS and CDR2 YYNGEE. Trimming at V came to 5 bases and at J to 4 bases, leaving 6 bases not matched to a gene. CDR3 length: 16 residues. This CDR3 reads CASRGTGAWGANVLTF. In nucleotides, the CDR3 is TGTGCCAGCAGGGGGACAGGGGCTTGGGGGGCCAACGTCCTGACTTTC.

This chain joins TRBV6-5 and TRBJ1-1, with 9 positions matching TRBD1. Germline loops: CDR1 MNHEY, CDR2 SVGAGI. The J segment lost 7 bases and the V segment lost 0 bases, leaving 9 bases of the junction unmatched. This CDR3 is 16 amino acids long. CDR3 sequence (DNA): TGTGCCAGCAGTTACTCCGTAACAGGGGGCGCGTATGAAGCTTTCTTT. Translation gives CASSYSVTGGAYEAFF.

For this clone: Additional DNA sequences in this sample encode the identical CDR3. The chain uses TRBV28 and TRBJ2-2, with D maybe TRBD2 (6 bases). In germline, CDR1 is MDHEN, CDR2 SYDVKM. Trimming stripped 6 bases from V and 2 bases from J, with 13 bases between. The CDR3 length is 15 residues. The CDR3 coding sequence is TGTGCCAGCAGCGCCGGGACTCCTAACACCGGGGAGCTGTTTTTT. It yields the protein CASSAGTPNTGELFF.

This rearrangement joins TRBV6-5 to TRBJ2-5; 8 bases are a match to TRBD2. The J call may not be correct, given that the DNA end is closer to TRBJ2-7. Germline loops: CDR1 MNHEY, CDR2 SVGAGI. This CDR3 comprises 14 residues. The CDR3 reads CASSPSGSYYEQYF. The CDR3 nucleotides are TGTGCCAGCAGCCCGAGCGGGAGCTATTACGAGCAGTACTTC.

The J gene is TRBJ1-1, the V gene TRBV28; the match to TRBD1 covers 8 bases. Losses at the gene ends were 7 bases for V and 4 bases for J; bases not matched to a gene: 2. CDR1 is MDHEN and CDR2 is SYDVKM in the germline V gene. The CDR3 loop spans 12 amino acids. CDR3 in DNA: TGTGCCAGCAACAGGGGGATCACTGAAGCTTTCTTT. Amino acids: CASNRGITEAFF.

J is TRBJ2-7 and V is TRBV5-1; TRBD2 matches 7 bases. Trimming took 0 bases from V and 6 from J; bases not matched to a gene: 6. From germline, CDR1 is SGHRS and CDR2 YFSETQ. This CDR3 is 14 amino acids long. This CDR3 is CASSLVAGAPEQYF. The CDR3 DNA sequence: TGCGCCAGCAGCTTGGTCGCGGGAGCTCCCGAGCAGTACTTC.

V usage is TRBV30 and J usage is TRBJ2-3; 7 bases match TRBD1. Germline CDR1 is GTSNPN and CDR2 is SVGIG (reference sequence). CDR3 length: 18 residues. V shed 4 bases and J 0 bases; nucleotides not matched to a gene: 16. The CDR3 bases are TGTGCCTGGACGGATGGCTACAGGGGTTCAACTAGCACAGATACGCAGTATTTT. As protein: CAWTDGYRGSTSTDTQYF. Full variable domain (remainder filled in from reference TRBV30 and TRBJ2-3): SQTIHQWPATLVQPVGSPLSLECTVEGTSNPNLYWYRQAAGRGLQLLFYSVGIGQISSEVPQNLSASRPQDRQFILSSKKLLLSDSGFYLCAWTDGYRGSTSTDTQYFGPGTRLTVL.

The chain joins TRBV6-5 to TRBJ2-7; maybe TRBD2 (6 bases). V dropped 7 bases and J dropped 1 base, with 17 bases sitting between them. Germline-derived CDR1 and CDR2 are MNHEY and SVGAGI. This CDR3 spans 15 amino acids. DNA of the CDR3: TGTGCCAGCACTCCGGGGGTTGGGGTTTCCTACGAGCAGTACTTC. Translating gives CASTPGVGVSYEQYF.

J is TRBJ1-2 and V is TRBV7-9, with TRBD1 matching over 9 bases. This CDR3 has 14 amino acids. Looked up from germline, CDR1 is SEHNR and CDR2 is FQNEAQ (reference sequence). Trimming removed 3 bases from V and 5 bases from J; junction bases left unmatched: 4. The CDR3 sequence: CASSLGTGLYGYTF. CDR3 nucleotides: TGTGCCAGCAGCTTGGGGACAGGGCTATATGGCTACACCTTC.

This chain connects TRBV7-2 to TRBJ2-7; 7 bases fit TRBD2. This CDR3 has 14 amino acids. CDR1 SGHTA and CDR2 FQGNSA come from the germline V gene. Trimming took 5 bases from V and 3 from J; bases not matched to a gene: 7. The CDR3: CASSPGPSGYEQYF. CDR3 nucleotide sequence: TGTGCCAGCAGCCCAGGGCCTAGCGGCTACGAGCAGTACTTC. The whole variable domain, remainder taken from reference TRBV7-2 and TRBJ2-7, is GAGVSQSPSNKVTEKGKDVELRCDPISGHTALYWYRQSLGQGLEFLIYFQGNSAPDKSGLPSDRFSAERTGGSVSTLTIQRTQQEDSAVYLCASSPGPSGYEQYFGPGTRLTVT.

This clone was counted between two and nine times. The chain recombines TRBV7-2 with TRBJ1-1; D is possibly TRBD1 (5 bases). Trimming removed 2 bases at V and 6 bases at J, with 28 bases between. Per germline, CDR1 SGHTA and CDR2 FQGNSA. This CDR3 comprises 19 residues. The DNA for the CDR3 is TGTGCCAGCAGCTTAAGGCCAGTCAGGGTGGGAGGGTATTCCGCTGAAGCTTTCTTT. This encodes CASSLRPVRVGGYSAEAFF.

The chain carries TRBV7-9 and TRBJ2-7, with D hard to call. V lost 3 bases to trimming and J lost 3 bases, with 12 bases between them. Germline V gene data show CDR1 as SEHNR and CDR2 as FQNEAQ (reference sequence). This CDR3 is 14 amino acids long. This CDR3 reads CASSFPEPGYEQYF. The CDR3 bases are TGTGCCAGCAGCTTCCCGGAACCAGGCTACGAGCAGTACTTC.

This clone was seen a few times. This chain joins TRBV7-9 and TRBJ1-1, with D possibly TRBD1 on 5 matching bases. Germline V CDR1 and CDR2: SEHNR, FQNEAQ (reference sequence). The CDR3 runs to 14 residues. The germline V and J ends were trimmed by 5 bases and 1 base, with 11 bases remaining between them. The CDR3 coding sequence is TGTGCCAGCAGCCCAACAGGACCGAACACTGAAGCTTTCTTT. It specifies CASSPTGPNTEAFF.

This chain connects TRBV10-2 to TRBJ2-2; the D gene is possibly TRBD1 (6 bases). Germline loops: CDR1 WSHSY, CDR2 SAAADI. Trimming shortened V by 2 bases and J by 9 bases, and 13 bases separated the two germline ends. The CDR3 covers 14 residues. Here the CDR3 reads CASSEQGQIWELFF. Here the CDR3 DNA reads TGCGCCAGCAGTGAGCAGGGACAAATATGGGAGCTGTTTTTT.

This chain connects TRBV5-1 to TRBJ1-2; possible D gene TRBD1, 5 bases. This CDR3 region has 17 residues. CDR1 and CDR2 (germline): SGHRS, YFSETQ. V lost 5 bases, J lost 0 bases, and 20 bases lay in between. CDR3 amino acids: CASRKGTIGGANYGYTF. Written as DNA, the CDR3 is TGCGCCAGCAGGAAAGGGACGATCGGGGGAGCTAACTATGGCTACACCTTC.

The chain employs TRBV20-1 and TRBJ2-6; D remains ambiguous. V shed 5 bases and J shed 8 bases, with 4 bases lying between them. Per the germline V gene, CDR1 is DFQATT and CDR2 is SNEGSKA (reference sequence). The CDR3 is made up of 10 amino acids. In nucleotides, the CDR3 is TGCAGTGCTTCTTCCAACGTCCTGACTTTC. Amino acids: CSASSNVLTF.

The genes are TRBV6-6 and TRBJ1-2; 12 bases align to TRBD1. Germline V CDR1 and CDR2: MNHNY, SVGAGI (reference sequence). V was pared by 8 bases and J by 2 bases, with 6 bases of the junction left unmatched. This CDR3 comprises 15 residues. The CDR3 bases are TGTGCCAGCGTGTGGGGACAGGGGGCGAACTATGGCTACACCTTC. It translates to CASVWGQGANYGYTF.

This chain links TRBV7-9 with TRBJ2-5; D is perhaps TRBD2 (6 bases). The tail of the sequence fits TRBJ2-7 better, so the J call may be wrong. There are 17 residues in the CDR3. From germline, CDR1 is SEHNR and CDR2 FQNEAQ (reference sequence). The CDR3 here is CASSWDRDLLNSYEQYF. CDR3 DNA: TGTGCCAGCAGCTGGGACCGGGACTTGCTTAACTCCTACGAGCAGTACTTC.